This T cell receptor beta chain was sequenced for a study of control samples from healthy donors and cancer patients. Clones were read by immunoSEQ multiplex PCR, and TCRdb kept only the in-frame ones, dropping some. In the table there are around 100,000 clones, around 89% of which are singletons. CDR3 size: 16 residues. Germline V CDR1 and CDR2: SGHDT, YYEEEE. V was cut by 3 bases and J by 0 bases, with 13 bases left in between. The sequence came from a man between 60 and 75 years old with lung cancer. The genes are TRBV5-6 and TRBJ1-3; D is unclear. The sequenced sample was PBMCs. This CDR3 is CASSYLEPDSGNTIYF. CDR3 nucleotides: TGTGCCAGCAGCTACCTAGAGCCCGACTCTGGAAACACCATATATTTT.